This entry lists 27 T cell receptor beta chains sequenced from one sample in a study of T cells in Graves' hyperthyroidism and ophthalmopathy (dated by TCRdb to the late 2010s). The method behind the library was multiplex PCR. The sample was run on an Illumina HiSeq 2000. The TCR beta CDR3 regions were amplified from the RNA transcripts. A first-round RT-PCR of the TCR CDR3 used the HTBI primer set with the Qiagen OneStep RT-PCR kit. The public reads were reprocessed in TCRdb via fastp at Q25 and MiXCR, keeping in-frame beta chains. Identical CDR3 proteins give one entry, which carries the most common genes and DNA. A total of approximately 590,000 distinct CDR3 sequences appear in this sample, about half of them only once. In total, the top ten clones hold 8% to 8.5% of the sample. The sequenced material came from peripheral blood or thyroid tissue (not recorded which). The source of these receptors is a woman between 18 and 30 years old with Graves' hyperthyroidism. Donor details come from another sample of the same person, matched by shared clones.

As regards this clonotype: A read error may be the cause here, since a much bigger clone is one base away. This chain joins TRBV24-1 and TRBJ2-7; D may be TRBD1 or TRBD2 (5 bases each). The CDR3 length is 15 residues. Germline V gene data show CDR1 as KGHDR and CDR2 as SFDVKD. V was pared by 6 bases and J by 5 bases, with 19 bases between. The CDR3 DNA reads TGTGCCACCAGTTTCCGGGACCCCGACCCCCACGAGCAGTACTTC. This codes for CATSFRDPDPHEQYF.

The J gene is TRBJ1-1, the V gene TRBV20-1; TRBD1 is a possible D gene (6 bases). Germline V gives CDR1 DFQATT, CDR2 SNEGSKA (reference sequence). V dropped 8 bases and J dropped 0 bases, with 22 bases sitting between them. This CDR3 spans 16 amino acids. DNA for the CDR3: TGCAGTCCTCAATCGGGACAAGGGGAACTGAACACTGAAGCTTTCTTT. Translating it yields CSPQSGQGELNTEAFF.

The chain has TRBV7-9 and TRBJ2-5; 7 bases are shared with TRBD1. V lost 2 bases and J lost 3; bases outside the gene matches: 9. The germline V gene has CDR1 SEHNR and CDR2 FQNEAQ (reference sequence). CDR3 length: 16 residues. CDR3 in amino acids: CASSLIFRTGEETQYF. The CDR3 nucleotides read TGTGCCAGCAGCTTAATTTTCAGAACAGGGGAAGAGACCCAGTACTTC.

This clonotype was detected ten times or more. The rearrangement links TRBV7-9 to TRBJ1-5; D is undetermined. Germline-derived CDR1 and CDR2 are SEHNR and FQNEAQ (reference sequence). With 7 bases removed from V and 2 bases from J, the gap between germline ends came to 12 bases. This CDR3 contains 14 residues. The chain's CDR3 is CASTSAGGNQPQHF. In nucleotides, the CDR3 is TGTGCCAGCACCTCCGCCGGGGGCAATCAGCCCCAGCATTTT.

This clonotype was recorded at least ten times. The V call is TRBV24-1, the J call TRBJ1-5, with no clear D. CDR3 length: 14 amino acids. The V and J ends lost 4 bases and 0 bases respectively, with 6 bases between them. Germline-derived CDR1 and CDR2 are KGHDR and SFDVKD. CDR3 nucleotides: TGTGCCACCAGTGAAGTACATAGCAATCAGCCCCAGCATTTT. Protein product: CATSEVHSNQPQHF.

The V call is TRBV24-1, the J call TRBJ2-5, with D perhaps TRBD1 (5 bases). V was shortened by 4 bases and J by 5 bases, with 16 bases between the two germline ends. In germline, CDR1 is KGHDR, CDR2 SFDVKD. The CDR3 sequence is 15 residues long. The CDR3 loop reads CATSDRVLGIETQYF. CDR3 in DNA: TGTGCCACCAGTGACAGGGTTTTAGGGATCGAGACCCAGTACTTC.

As concerns this clonotype: Just one base apart from a much larger clone, this may be a read error. The chain couples TRBV10-3 to TRBJ2-7; no clear D. Germline V gene data show CDR1 as ENHRY and CDR2 as SYGVKD. The CDR3 extends over 12 amino acids. CDR3 loop: CANSDGPYEQYF. The CDR3, as DNA: TGTGCCAACAGTGACGGACCTTACGAGCAGTACTTC.

This clonotype was found many times. The chain combines TRBV10-3 with TRBJ2-7; 10 bases map to TRBD2. V lost 5 bases to trimming and J lost 5 bases; unmatched junction nucleotides: 3. Per germline, CDR1 ENHRY and CDR2 SYGVKD. The CDR3 spans 13 residues. The CDR3 coding sequence is TGTGCCATCAGTCTAGCGGGAGACGACGAGCAGTACTTC. Translation: CAISLAGDDEQYF.

In its sample, this clonotype was seen many times. V is TRBV24-1 and J is TRBJ1-2; D gene ambiguous. This CDR3 has 13 amino acids. Germline V gene sequence: CDR1 KGHDR, CDR2 SFDVKD. V lost 1 base to trimming and J lost 8 bases, with 10 bases between them. The CDR3 loop reads CATSDFGGSGYTF. CDR3 DNA sequence: TGTGCCACCAGTGATTTCGGAGGGTCCGGCTACACCTTC.

This clonotype came up once. This chain connects TRBV30 to TRBJ1-4, with D perhaps TRBD1 (5 bases). CDR1 is GTSNPN and CDR2 is SVGIG in the germline V gene (reference sequence). The V gene lost 2 bases and the J gene lost 1 base, with 8 bases spanning the gap. The CDR3 runs 14 residues. The CDR3 region has the DNA TGTGCCTGGAGTCTGGGGGTAACTAATGAAAAACTGTTTTTT. Its translation is CAWSLGVTNEKLFF.

V gene TRBV9 combines with J gene TRBJ1-1, with D possibly matching TRBD1 (5 bases). Germline-derived CDR1 and CDR2 are SGDLS and YYNGEE. The CDR3 runs to 14 residues. With 4 bases removed from V and 3 bases from J, the gap between germline ends came to 13 bases. The CDR3 bases are TGTGCCAGCAGCCAAGGCGCAGGGTACACTGAAGCTTTCTTT. It codes for CASSQGAGYTEAFF.

This clonotype was seen a few times. Mismatch with germline at one junction end may stem from a read error. This chain links TRBV29-1 with TRBJ1-4, with 9 bases fitting TRBD1. The germline CDR1 and CDR2 sequences are SQVTM and ANQGSEA. The CDR3 length is 10 residues. The DNA of the CDR3 is TGCAGCGCTAGACAGGGGGGGCAGACGTTT. Amino acids: CSARQGGQTF.

This clonotype was counted ten times or more. The CDR3 here is CATSRQSGRAAGTQYF. DNA for the CDR3: TGTGCCACCAGCAGACAGAGCGGGAGGGCCGCCGGGACCCAGTACTTC. The rearrangement uses TRBV15 and TRBJ2-5, with 10 bases aligning to TRBD2. Unmatched junction bases numbered 10, after V lost 2 bases and J lost 7 bases. The CDR3 is 16 residues long. CDR1 is LNHNV and CDR2 is YYDKDF in the germline V gene (reference sequence).

J is TRBJ2-7 and V is TRBV7-2, with 7 bases fitting TRBD2. The CDR3 covers 15 residues. The V and J ends lost 5 bases and 0 bases, in that order; junction bases with no gene match: 7. Germline CDR1 reads SGHTA; CDR2 reads FQGNSA. The CDR3 nucleotides are TGTGCCAGCAGCGCCTTCAGCGGGAACTCCTACGAGCAGTACTTC. Translation: CASSAFSGNSYEQYF.

This chain joins TRBV5-1 and TRBJ1-5, with D possibly being TRBD1 (6 bases). CDR1 and CDR2 from the germline V gene are SGHRS and YFSETQ. The V gene lost 4 bases and the J gene lost 5 bases, with 13 bases spanning the gap. This CDR3 is built from 14 residues. The CDR3 here is CASSTGQRDQPQHF. DNA of the CDR3: TGCGCCAGCAGCACCGGACAGAGGGATCAGCCCCAGCATTTT. The whole variable domain, remainder taken from reference TRBV5-1 and TRBJ1-5, is KAGVTQTPRYLIKTRGQQVTLSCSPISGHRSVSWYQQTPGQGLQFLFEYFSETQRNKGNFPGRFSGRQFSNSRSEMNVSTLELGDSALYLCASSTGQRDQPQHFGDGTRLSIL.

J is TRBJ2-5 and V is TRBV7-8, with a weak D call TRBD2 (7 bases). The CDR3 runs to 15 residues. Between the trimmed V and J ends, which lost 2 bases and 2 bases, there was a span of 12 bases. Germline-derived CDR1 and CDR2 are SGHVS and FQNEAQ. CDR3 sequence reads: CASSLLSGTQETQYF. The DNA of the CDR3 is TGTGCCAGCAGCTTACTCAGCGGGACACAAGAGACCCAGTACTTC. The full variable domain, with the rest looked up from reference TRBV7-8 and TRBJ2-5, is GAGVSQSPRYKVAKRGQDVALRCDPISGHVSLFWYQQALGQGPEFLTYFQNEAQLDKSGLPSDRFFAERPEGSVSTLKIQRTQQEDSAVYLCASSLLSGTQETQYFGPGTRLLVL.

This clonotype occurred many times. The rearrangement joins TRBV24-1 to TRBJ1-1; no clear D. This CDR3 is 11 amino acids long. The V end was cut by 4 bases, the J end by 9 bases, with 8 bases between. CDR1 and CDR2 (germline): KGHDR, SFDVKD. CDR3 sequence reads: CATSEFQKAFF. The CDR3 DNA follows: TGTGCCACCAGTGAATTTCAGAAAGCTTTCTTT.

In its sample, this clonotype was seen many times. V usage is TRBV2 and J usage is TRBJ1-2; perhaps TRBD1 as D (5 bases). CDR3 length: 15 amino acids. The V end lost 8 bases, the J end lost 2 bases, and 18 bases lay between the germline ends. CDR1 is SNHLY, CDR2 FYNNEI, per germline. The CDR3 here is CASRGDSTLNYGYTF. CDR3 nucleotide sequence: TGTGCCAGCCGAGGCGACAGCACCCTCAACTATGGCTACACCTTC.

This clonotype was seen a few times. V and J are TRBV20-1 and TRBJ2-7, with D perhaps matching TRBD2 (7 bases). CDR1 and CDR2 from the germline V gene are DFQATT and SNEGSKA (reference sequence). V lost 8 bases and J lost 6, with 20 bases in between. The CDR3 is 13 residues long. CDR3 sequence (DNA): TGCAGTAACCAAGGGAGGGGGAGGAGCGAGCAGTACTTC. This codes for CSNQGRGRSEQYF.

This clonotype was observed many times. The rearrangement joins TRBV24-1 to TRBJ1-2, with D maybe TRBD1 (6 bases). V dropped 9 bases and J dropped 7 bases, with 11 bases sitting between them. Germline CDR1 reads KGHDR; CDR2 reads SFDVKD. CDR3 length equals 11 residues. The CDR3 protein is CATGGGGGYTF. Here the CDR3 DNA reads TGTGCCACCGGGGGCGGCGGTGGCTACACCTTC.

The chain employs TRBV5-8 and TRBJ1-1, with D unresolved. V was shortened by 0 bases and J by 0 bases, with 6 bases between the two germline ends. CDR3 length: 14 amino acids. Germline V gene lookup returns CDR1 SGHTS and CDR2 YDEGEE. The CDR3 DNA is TGTGCCAGCAGCTTGGCCATAGTGAACACTGAAGCTTTCTTT. Translating gives CASSLAIVNTEAFF.

The V call is TRBV2, the J call TRBJ1-4, with a tentative D call TRBD1 (5 bases). The ends were cut back, 5 bases at V and 0 bases at J, with 10 bases in the middle. The CDR3 has 15 amino acids. The germline V gene encodes CDR1 SNHLY and CDR2 FYNNEI. The DNA of the CDR3 is TGTGCCAGCAGTTTTCACAGGACAACTAATGAAAAACTGTTTTTT. Translated: CASSFHRTTNEKLFF.

V usage is TRBV14 and J usage is TRBJ1-5; TRBD1 matches at 7 bases. Germline CDR1 reads SGHDN; CDR2 reads FVKESK. Unmatched junction bases numbered 3, after V lost 0 bases and J lost 4 bases. The CDR3 is 15 amino acids. CDR3 bases: TGTGCCAGCAGCCAAGATAGGACAGGAAATCAGCCCCAGCATTTT. Its translation: CASSQDRTGNQPQHF.

This clonotype was counted ten times or more. The V call is TRBV7-9, the J call TRBJ2-7; 9 bases match TRBD1. The CDR3 is made up of 14 amino acids. CDR1 SEHNR and CDR2 FQNEAQ come from the germline V gene (reference sequence). Trimming took 4 bases from V and 0 from J; bases not matched to a gene: 1. The CDR3 nucleotides read TGTGCCAGCAGCTGGGACAGGGTCTCCTACGAGCAGTACTTC. This translates into CASSWDRVSYEQYF.

This chain uses TRBV19 with TRBJ2-5, with a tentative D call TRBD2 (6 bases). V was shortened by 8 bases and J by 10 bases, with 17 bases between the two germline ends. The CDR3 covers 12 residues. In germline, CDR1 is LNHDA, CDR2 SQIVND (reference sequence). The CDR3: CASGPAGSVQYF. The CDR3 DNA follows: TGTGCCAGTGGGCCGGCCGGGAGCGTCCAGTACTTC.

The rearrangement joins TRBV20-1 to TRBJ2-7; 8 bases are a match to TRBD1. Losses at the gene ends were 1 base for V and 2 bases for J; bases not matched to a gene: 7. Germline values: CDR1 DFQATT, CDR2 SNEGSKA (reference sequence). The CDR3 length is 15 residues. The CDR3 bases are TGCAGTGCTAGAGCACAGGGGGAGAGGACCTACGAGCAGTACTTC. Its protein product is CSARAQGERTYEQYF.

This chain links TRBV9 with TRBJ1-1, with D perhaps matching TRBD1 (5 bases). Germline V gene sequence: CDR1 SGDLS, CDR2 YYNGEE. Trimming left V 7 bases short and J 4 bases short, with 14 bases between. CDR3 size: 13 residues. The CDR3 protein is CASHRGGTTEAFF. The CDR3 bases are TGTGCCAGCCATCGCGGGGGGACCACTGAAGCTTTCTTT.